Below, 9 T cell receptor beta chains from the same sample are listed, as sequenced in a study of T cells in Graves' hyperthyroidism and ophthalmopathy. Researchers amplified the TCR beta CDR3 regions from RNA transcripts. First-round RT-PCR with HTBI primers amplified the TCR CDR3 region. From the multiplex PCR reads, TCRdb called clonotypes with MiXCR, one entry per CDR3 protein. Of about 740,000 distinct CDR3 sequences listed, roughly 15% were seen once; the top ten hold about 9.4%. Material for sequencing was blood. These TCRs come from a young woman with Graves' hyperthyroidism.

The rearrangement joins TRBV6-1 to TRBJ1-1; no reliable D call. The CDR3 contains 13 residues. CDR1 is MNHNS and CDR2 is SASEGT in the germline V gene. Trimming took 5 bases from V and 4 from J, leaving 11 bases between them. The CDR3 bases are TGTGCCAGCAGTTTTGGGTACGCCACTGAAGCTTTCTTT. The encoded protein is CASSFGYATEAFF.

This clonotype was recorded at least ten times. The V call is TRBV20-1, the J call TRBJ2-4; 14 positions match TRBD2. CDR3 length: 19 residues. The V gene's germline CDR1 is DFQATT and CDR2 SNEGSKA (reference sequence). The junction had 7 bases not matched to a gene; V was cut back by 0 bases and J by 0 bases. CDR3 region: CSARDQTSGRALAKNIQYF. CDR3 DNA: TGCAGTGCTAGAGATCAGACTAGCGGGAGGGCTCTAGCCAAAAACATTCAGTACTTC.

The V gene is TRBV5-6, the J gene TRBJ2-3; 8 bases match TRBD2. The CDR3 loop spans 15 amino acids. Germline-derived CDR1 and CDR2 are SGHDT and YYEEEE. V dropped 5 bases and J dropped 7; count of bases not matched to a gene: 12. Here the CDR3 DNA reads TGTGCCAGCAGGCTCGAGGTCGGGAGGGGAAATACGCAGTATTTT. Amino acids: CASRLEVGRGNTQYF.

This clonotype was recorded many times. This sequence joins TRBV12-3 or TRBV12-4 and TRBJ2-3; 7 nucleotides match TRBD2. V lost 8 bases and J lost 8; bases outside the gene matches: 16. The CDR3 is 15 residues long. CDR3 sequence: CASSPRGGREPTQYF. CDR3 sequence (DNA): TGTGCCAGCTCGCCTCGCGGAGGGAGGGAGCCTACGCAGTATTTT.

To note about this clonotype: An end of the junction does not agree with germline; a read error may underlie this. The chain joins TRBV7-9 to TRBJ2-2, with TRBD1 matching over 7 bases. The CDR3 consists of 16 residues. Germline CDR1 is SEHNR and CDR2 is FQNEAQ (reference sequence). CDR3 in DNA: TGTGCCAGCAGCCCGGGGACAGTGATTAACATCGGGGAGCTGTTTTTT. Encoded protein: CASSPGTVINIGELFF.

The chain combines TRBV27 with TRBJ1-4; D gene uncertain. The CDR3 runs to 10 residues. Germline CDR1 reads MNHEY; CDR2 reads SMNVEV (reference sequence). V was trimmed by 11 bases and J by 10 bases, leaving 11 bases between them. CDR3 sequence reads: CACPGRKLFF. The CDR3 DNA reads TGTGCCTGTCCGGGCCGAAAACTGTTTTTT.

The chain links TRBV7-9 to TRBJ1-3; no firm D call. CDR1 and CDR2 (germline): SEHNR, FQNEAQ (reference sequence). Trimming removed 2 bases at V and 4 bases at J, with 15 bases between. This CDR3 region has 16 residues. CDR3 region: CASSLSTGGGGNTIYF. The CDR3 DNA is TGTGCCAGCAGCTTATCCACCGGCGGAGGGGGAAACACCATATATTTT.

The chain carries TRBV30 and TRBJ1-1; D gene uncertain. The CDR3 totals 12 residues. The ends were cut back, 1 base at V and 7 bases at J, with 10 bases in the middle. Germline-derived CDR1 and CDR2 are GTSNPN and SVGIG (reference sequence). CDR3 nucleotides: TGTGCCTGGAGTGACCCCGGCAGTGAAGCTTTCTTT. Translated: CAWSDPGSEAFF. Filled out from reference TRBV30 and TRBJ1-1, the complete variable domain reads SQTIHQWPATLVQPVGSPLSLECTVEGTSNPNLYWYRQAAGRGLQLLFYSVGIGQISSEVPQNLSASRPQDRQFILSSKKLLLSDSGFYLCAWSDPGSEAFFGQGTRLTVV.

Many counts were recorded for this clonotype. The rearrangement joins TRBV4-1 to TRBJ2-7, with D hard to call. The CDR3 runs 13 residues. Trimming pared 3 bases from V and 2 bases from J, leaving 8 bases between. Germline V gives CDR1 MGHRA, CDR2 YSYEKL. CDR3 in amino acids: CASSHQPTYEQYF. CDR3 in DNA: TGCGCCAGCAGCCATCAGCCTACCTACGAGCAGTACTTC.